This T cell receptor (beta chain) was profiled in a study of blood T cell repertoires in COVID-19. V was shortened by 7 bases and J by 13 bases, with 16 bases between the two germline ends. This CDR3 is built from 11 residues. The germline gives CDR1 LNHDA, CDR2 SQIVND (reference sequence). The repertoire was sequenced with immunoSEQ multiplex PCR; TCRdb's copy has only in-frame clones and lacks some. The profile shows under 300,000 clones, 89% of them singletons. Participants were aged about 18 to 89 years from roughly 26 US areas. Cohort assignment relied on participant-reported clinical history. The genes are TRBV19 and TRBJ1-2, with TRBD1 as a possible D gene (5 bases). The sample comprised PBMCs or T cells enriched from blood (not recorded which). The clonotype comes from a woman between 40 and 55 years old who had recovered from COVID-19. Written as DNA, the CDR3 is TGTGCCAGTAAAGGGGCCGGTCGGTTCACCTTC. It is translated as CASKGAGRFTF.